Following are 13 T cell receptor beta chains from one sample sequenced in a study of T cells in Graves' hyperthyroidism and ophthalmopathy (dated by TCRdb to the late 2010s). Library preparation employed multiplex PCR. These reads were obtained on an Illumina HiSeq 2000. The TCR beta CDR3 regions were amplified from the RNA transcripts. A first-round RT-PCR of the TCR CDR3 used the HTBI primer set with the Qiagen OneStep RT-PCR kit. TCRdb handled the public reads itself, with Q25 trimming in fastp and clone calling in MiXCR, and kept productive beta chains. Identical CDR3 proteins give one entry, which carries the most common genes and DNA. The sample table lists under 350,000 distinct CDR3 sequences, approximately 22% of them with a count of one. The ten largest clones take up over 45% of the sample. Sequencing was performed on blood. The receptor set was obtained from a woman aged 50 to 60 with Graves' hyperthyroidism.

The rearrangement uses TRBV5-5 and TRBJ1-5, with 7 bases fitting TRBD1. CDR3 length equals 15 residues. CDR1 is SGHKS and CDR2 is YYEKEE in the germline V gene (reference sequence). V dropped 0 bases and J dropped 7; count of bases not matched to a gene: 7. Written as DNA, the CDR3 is TGTGCCAGCAGCTTGGCGACAGGGCCGGGGCAGCCCCAGCATTTT. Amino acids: CASSLATGPGQPQHF.

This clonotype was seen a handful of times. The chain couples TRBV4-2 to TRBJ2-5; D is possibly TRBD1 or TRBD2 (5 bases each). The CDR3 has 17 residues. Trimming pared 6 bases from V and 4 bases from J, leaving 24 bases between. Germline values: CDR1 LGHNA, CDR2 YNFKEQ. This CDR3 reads CASSYLGRETPRETQYF. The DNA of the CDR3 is TGTGCCAGCAGTTATCTCGGCAGGGAGACCCCTCGAGAGACCCAGTACTTC.

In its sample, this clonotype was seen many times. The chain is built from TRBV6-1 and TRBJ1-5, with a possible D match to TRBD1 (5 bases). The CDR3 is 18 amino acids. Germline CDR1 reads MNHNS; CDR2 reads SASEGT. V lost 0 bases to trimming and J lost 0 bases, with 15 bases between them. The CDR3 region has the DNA TGTGCCAGCAGTGAAGCGCCGACAGTTAGACATAGCAATCAGCCCCAGCATTTT. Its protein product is CASSEAPTVRHSNQPQHF.

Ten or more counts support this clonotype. The CDR3 bases are TGTGCCAGCAGAAAGGACAGCAACTCCAATCAGCCCCAGCATTTT. This gives the protein CASRKDSNSNQPQHF. V usage is TRBV2 and J usage is TRBJ1-5; a weak D match, TRBD1 (6 bases). The CDR3 has 15 residues. Germline V lookup: CDR1 SNHLY, CDR2 FYNNEI. The germline V and J ends were trimmed by 6 bases and 3 bases, with 15 bases remaining between them.

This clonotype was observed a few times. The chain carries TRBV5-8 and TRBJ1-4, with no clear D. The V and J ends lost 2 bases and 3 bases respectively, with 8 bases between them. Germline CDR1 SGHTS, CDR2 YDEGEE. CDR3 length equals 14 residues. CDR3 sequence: CASSLRRSNEKLFF. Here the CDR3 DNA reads TGTGCCAGCAGCTTACGTCGGTCTAATGAAAAACTGTTTTTT.

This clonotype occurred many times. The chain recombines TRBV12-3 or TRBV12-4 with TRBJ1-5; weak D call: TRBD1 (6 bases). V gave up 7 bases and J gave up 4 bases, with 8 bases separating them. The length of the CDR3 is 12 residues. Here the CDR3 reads CASTTGNQPQHF. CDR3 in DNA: TGTGCCAGCACTACAGGGAATCAGCCCCAGCATTTT.

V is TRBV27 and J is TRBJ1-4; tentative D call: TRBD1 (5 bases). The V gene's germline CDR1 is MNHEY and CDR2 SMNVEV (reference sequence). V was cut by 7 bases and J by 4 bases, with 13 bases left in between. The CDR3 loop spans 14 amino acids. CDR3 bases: TGTGCCAGCACCTTCGGGAGGGGTAATGAAAAACTGTTTTTT. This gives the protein CASTFGRGNEKLFF.

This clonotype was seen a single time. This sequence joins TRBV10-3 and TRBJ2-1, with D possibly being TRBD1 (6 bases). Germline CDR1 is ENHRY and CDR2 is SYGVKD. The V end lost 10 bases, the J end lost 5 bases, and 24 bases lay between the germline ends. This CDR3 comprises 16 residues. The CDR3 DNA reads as TGTGCCACCGCTCTCAGGGTTCAGGGGTTGGACAATGAGCAGTTCTTC. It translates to CATALRVQGLDNEQFF.

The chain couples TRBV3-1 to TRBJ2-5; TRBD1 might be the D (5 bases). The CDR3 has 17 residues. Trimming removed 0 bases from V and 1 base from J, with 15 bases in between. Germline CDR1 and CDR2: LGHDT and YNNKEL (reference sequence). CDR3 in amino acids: CASSQDVPQALQETQYF. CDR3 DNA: TGTGCCAGCAGCCAAGATGTCCCACAGGCCCTCCAAGAGACCCAGTACTTC.

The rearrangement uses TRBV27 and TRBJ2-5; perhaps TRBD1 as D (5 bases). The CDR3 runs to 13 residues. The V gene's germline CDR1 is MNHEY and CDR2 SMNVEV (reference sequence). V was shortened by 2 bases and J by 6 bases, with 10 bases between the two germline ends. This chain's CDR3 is CASSLGALQTQYF. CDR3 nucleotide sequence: TGTGCCAGCAGTTTAGGGGCCCTTCAGACCCAGTACTTC.

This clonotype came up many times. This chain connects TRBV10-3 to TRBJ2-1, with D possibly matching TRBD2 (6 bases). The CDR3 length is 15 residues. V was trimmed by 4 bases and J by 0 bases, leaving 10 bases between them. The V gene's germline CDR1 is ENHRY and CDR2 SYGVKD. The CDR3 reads CAISGSGSSYNEQFF. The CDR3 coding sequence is TGTGCCATCAGTGGTAGCGGCAGCTCCTACAATGAGCAGTTCTTC.

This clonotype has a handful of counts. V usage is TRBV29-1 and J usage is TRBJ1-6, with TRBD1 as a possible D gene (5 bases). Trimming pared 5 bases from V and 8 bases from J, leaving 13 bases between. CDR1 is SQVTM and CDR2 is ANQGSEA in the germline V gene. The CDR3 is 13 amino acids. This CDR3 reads CSVQTGGDSPLHF. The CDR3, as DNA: TGCAGCGTTCAAACGGGGGGAGATTCACCCCTCCACTTT.

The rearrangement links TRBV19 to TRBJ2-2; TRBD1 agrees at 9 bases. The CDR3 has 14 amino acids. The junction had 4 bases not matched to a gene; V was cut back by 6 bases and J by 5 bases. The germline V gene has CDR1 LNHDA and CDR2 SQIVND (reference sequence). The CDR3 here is CASRDRGGTGELFF. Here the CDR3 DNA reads TGTGCCAGTAGGGACAGGGGAGGAACCGGGGAGCTGTTTTTT.